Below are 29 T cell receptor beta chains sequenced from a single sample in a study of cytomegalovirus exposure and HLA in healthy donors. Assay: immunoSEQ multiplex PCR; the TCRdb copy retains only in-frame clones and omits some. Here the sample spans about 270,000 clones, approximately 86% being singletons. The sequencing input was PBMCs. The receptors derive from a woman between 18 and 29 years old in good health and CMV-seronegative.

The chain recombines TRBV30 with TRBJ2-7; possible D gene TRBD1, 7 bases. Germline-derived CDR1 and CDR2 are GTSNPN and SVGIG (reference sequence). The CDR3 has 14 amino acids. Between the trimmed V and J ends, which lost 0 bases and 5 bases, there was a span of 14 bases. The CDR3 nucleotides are TGTGCCTGGAGTGTTGGAGGCAGGGGGGACGAGCAGTACTTC. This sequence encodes CAWSVGGRGDEQYF.

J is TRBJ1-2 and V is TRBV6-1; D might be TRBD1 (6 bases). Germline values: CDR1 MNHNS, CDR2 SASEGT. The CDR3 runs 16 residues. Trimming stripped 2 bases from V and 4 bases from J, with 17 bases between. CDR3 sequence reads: CASSELQTGTGYGYTF. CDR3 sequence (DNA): TGTGCCAGCAGTGAACTCCAAACAGGGACGGGCTATGGCTACACCTTC.

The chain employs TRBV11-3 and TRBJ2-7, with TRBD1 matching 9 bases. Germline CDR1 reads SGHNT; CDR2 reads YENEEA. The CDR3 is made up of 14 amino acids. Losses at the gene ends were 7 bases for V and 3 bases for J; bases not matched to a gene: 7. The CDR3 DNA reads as TGTGCCAGCACCGCCGGGACAGGGTTCTACGAGCAGTACTTC. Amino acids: CASTAGTGFYEQYF.

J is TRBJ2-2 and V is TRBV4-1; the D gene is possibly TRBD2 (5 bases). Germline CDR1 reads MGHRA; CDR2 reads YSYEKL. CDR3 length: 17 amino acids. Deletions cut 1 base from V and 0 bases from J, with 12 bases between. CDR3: CASSQGVVGTNTGELFF. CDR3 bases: TGCGCCAGCAGCCAAGGAGTAGTCGGGACGAACACCGGGGAGCTGTTTTTT.

The CDR3 DNA reads TGTGCCACCCTGACAGATCCTTCCGCCAAAAACATTCAGTACTTC. Translating gives CATLTDPSAKNIQYF. The J gene is TRBJ2-4, the V gene TRBV9; tentative D call: TRBD1 (5 bases). This CDR3 is 15 amino acids long. The germline CDR1 and CDR2 sequences are SGDLS and YYNGEE. V lost 9 bases to trimming and J lost 1 base, with 17 bases between them.

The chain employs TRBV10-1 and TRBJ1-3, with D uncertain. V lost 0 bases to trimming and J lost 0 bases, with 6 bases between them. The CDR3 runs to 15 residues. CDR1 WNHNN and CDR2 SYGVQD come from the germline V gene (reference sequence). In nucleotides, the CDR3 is TGCGCCAGCAGTGAGTCCCAGAACTCTGGAAACACCATATATTTT. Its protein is CASSESQNSGNTIYF.

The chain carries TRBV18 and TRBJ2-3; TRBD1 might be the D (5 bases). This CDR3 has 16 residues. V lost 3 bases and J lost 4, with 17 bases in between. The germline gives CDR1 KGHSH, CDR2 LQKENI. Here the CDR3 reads CASSPPFRQPADTQYF. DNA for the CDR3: TGTGCCAGCTCACCCCCCTTTAGACAGCCCGCAGATACGCAGTATTTT.

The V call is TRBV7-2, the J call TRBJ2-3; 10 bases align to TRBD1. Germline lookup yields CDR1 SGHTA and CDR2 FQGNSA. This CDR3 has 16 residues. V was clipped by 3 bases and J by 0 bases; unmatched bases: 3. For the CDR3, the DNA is TGTGCCAGCAGCTTGGGACAGGGGCTTAGCACAGATACGCAGTATTTT. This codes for CASSLGQGLSTDTQYF.

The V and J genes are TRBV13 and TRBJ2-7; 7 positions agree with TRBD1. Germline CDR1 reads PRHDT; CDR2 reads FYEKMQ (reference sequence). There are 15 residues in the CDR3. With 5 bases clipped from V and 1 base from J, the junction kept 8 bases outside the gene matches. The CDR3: CASSPRDSPSYEQYF. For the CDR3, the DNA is TGTGCCAGCAGCCCTCGGGACAGTCCTTCCTACGAGCAGTACTTC. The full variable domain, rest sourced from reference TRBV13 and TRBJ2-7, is AAGVIQSPRHLIKEKRETATLKCYPIPRHDTVYWYQQGPGQDPQFLISFYEKMQSDKGSIPDRFSAQQFSDYHSELNMSSLELGDSALYFCASSPRDSPSYEQYFGPGTRLTVT.

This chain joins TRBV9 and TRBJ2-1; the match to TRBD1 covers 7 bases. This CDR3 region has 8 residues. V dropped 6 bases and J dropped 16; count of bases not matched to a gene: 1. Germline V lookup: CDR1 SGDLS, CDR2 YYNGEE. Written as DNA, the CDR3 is TGTGCCAGCAAAGGGGGCTTCTTC. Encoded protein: CASKGGFF.

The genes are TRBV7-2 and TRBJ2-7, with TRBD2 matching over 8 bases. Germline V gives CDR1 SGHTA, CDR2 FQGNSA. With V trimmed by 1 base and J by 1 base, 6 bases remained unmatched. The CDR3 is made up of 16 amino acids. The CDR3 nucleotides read TGTGCCAGCAGCTTAGGTGCGGGGGGTCTATCCTACGAGCAGTACTTC. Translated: CASSLGAGGLSYEQYF.

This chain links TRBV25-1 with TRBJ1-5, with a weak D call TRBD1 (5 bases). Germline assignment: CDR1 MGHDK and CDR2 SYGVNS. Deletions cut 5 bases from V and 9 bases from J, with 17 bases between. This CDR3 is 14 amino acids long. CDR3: CASSSKDTFTPQHF. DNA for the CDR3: TGTGCCAGCAGTTCGAAGGACACCTTTACGCCCCAGCATTTT.

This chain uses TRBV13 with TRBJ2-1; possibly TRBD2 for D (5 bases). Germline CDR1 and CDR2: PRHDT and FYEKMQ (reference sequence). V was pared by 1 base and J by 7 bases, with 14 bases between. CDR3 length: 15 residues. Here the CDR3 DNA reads TGTGCCAGCAGCTTAGAAGAGGTCACGGGGAATGAGCAGTTCTTC. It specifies CASSLEEVTGNEQFF.

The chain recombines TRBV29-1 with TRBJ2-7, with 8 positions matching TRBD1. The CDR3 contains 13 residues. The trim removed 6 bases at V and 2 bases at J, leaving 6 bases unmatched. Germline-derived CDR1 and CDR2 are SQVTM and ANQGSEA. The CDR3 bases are TGCAGCGTGGGGACAGGTGTGGCCTACGAGCAGTACTTC. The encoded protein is CSVGTGVAYEQYF.

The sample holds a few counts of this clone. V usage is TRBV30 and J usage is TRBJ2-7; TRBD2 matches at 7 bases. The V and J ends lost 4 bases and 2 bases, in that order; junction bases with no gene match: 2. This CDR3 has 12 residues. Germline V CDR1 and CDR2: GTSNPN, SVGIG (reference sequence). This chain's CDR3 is CAWMGLPYEQYF. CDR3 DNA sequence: TGTGCCTGGATGGGACTACCCTACGAGCAGTACTTC.

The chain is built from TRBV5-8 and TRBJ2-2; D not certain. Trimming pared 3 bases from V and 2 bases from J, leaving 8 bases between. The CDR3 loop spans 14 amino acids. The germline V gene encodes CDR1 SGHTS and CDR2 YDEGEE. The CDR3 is CASSYGLNTGELFF. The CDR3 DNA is TGTGCCAGCAGCTACGGTCTAAACACCGGGGAGCTGTTTTTT.

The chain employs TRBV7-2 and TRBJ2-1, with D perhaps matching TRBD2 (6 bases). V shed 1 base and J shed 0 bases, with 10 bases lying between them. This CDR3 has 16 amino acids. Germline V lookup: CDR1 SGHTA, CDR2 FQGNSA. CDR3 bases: TGTGCCAGCAGCTTAGTTGGGGGAGGCTCCTACAATGAGCAGTTCTTC. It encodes CASSLVGGGSYNEQFF. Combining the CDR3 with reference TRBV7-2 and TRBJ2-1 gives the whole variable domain GAGVSQSPSNKVTEKGKDVELRCDPISGHTALYWYRQSLGQGLEFLIYFQGNSAPDKSGLPSDRFSAERTGGSVSTLTIQRTQQEDSAVYLCASSLVGGGSYNEQFFGPGTRLTVL.

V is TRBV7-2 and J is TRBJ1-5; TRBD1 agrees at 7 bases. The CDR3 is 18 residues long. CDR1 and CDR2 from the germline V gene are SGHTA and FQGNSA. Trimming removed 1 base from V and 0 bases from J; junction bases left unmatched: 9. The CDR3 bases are TGTGCCAGCAGCTTAGACGGCAGGGGGTCAAATAGCAATCAGCCCCAGCATTTT. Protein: CASSLDGRGSNSNQPQHF.

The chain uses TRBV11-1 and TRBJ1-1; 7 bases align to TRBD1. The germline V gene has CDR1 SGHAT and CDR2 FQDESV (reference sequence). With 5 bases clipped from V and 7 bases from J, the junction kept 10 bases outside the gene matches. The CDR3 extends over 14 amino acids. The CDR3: CASSPPTGKIEAFF. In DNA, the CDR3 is TGTGCCAGCAGCCCACCGACAGGGAAAATTGAAGCTTTCTTT.

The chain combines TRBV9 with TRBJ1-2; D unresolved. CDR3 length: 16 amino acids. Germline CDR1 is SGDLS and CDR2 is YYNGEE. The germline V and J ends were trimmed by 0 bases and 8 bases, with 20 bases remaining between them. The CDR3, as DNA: TGTGCCAGCAGCGTAGCTGGAGCGCGACCGGCCTTCGGCTACACCTTC. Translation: CASSVAGARPAFGYTF.

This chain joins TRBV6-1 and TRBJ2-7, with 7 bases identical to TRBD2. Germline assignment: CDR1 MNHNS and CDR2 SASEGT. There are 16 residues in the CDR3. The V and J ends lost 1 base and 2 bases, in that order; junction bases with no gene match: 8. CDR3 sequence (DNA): TGTGCCAGCAGTGAAGGATCCACTAGCGCCACCTACGAGCAGTACTTC. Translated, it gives CASSEGSTSATYEQYF.

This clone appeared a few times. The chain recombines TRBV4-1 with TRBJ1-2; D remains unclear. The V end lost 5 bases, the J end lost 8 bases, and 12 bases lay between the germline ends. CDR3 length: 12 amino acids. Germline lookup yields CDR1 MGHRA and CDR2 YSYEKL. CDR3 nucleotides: TGCGCCAGCAGCTTTATGGGCCTGGGCTACACCTTC. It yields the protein CASSFMGLGYTF.

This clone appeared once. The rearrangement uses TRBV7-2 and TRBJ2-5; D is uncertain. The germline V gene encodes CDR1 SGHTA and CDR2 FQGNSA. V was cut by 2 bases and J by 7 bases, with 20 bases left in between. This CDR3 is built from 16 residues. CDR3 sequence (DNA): TGTGCCAGCAGCTTATCCGCCGCAGGTCGTGCCTTGACCCAGTACTTC. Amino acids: CASSLSAAGRALTQYF.

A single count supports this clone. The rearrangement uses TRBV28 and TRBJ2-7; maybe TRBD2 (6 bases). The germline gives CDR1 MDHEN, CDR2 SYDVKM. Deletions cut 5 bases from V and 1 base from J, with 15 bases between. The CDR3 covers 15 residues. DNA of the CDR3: TGTGCCAGCAGTGCCGCCGGGACTCCTTCCTACGAGCAGTACTTC. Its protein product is CASSAAGTPSYEQYF.

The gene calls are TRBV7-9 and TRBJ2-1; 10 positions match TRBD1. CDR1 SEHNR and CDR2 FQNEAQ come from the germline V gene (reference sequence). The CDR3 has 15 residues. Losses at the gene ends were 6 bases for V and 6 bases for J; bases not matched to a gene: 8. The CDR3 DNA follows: TGTGCCAGCAGTCCAGGGACAGGGGAGTCCAATGAGCAGTTCTTC. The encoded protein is CASSPGTGESNEQFF.

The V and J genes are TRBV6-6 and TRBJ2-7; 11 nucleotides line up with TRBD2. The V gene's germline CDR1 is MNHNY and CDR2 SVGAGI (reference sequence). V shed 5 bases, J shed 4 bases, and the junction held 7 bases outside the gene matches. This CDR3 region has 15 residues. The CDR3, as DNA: TGTGCCAGCAGTCCCATGCTAGCGGGGGGATACGAGCAGTACTTC. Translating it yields CASSPMLAGGYEQYF.

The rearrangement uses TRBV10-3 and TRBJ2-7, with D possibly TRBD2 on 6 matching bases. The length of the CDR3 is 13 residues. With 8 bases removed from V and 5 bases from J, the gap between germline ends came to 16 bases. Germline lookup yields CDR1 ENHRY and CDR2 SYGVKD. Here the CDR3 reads CAIVGAGRDEQYF. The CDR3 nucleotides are TGTGCCATCGTCGGCGCGGGGCGAGACGAGCAGTACTTC.

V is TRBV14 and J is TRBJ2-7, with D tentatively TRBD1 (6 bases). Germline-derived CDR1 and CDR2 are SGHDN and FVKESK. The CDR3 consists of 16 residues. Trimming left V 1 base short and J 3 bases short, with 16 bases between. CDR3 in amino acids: CASSQVWQGSDYEQYF. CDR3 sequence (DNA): TGTGCCAGCAGCCAAGTCTGGCAGGGGTCAGACTACGAGCAGTACTTC.

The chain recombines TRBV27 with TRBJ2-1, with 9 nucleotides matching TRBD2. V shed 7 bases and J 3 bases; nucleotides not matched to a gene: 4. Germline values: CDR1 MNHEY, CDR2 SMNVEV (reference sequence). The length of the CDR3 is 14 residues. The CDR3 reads CASKTSGFYNEQFF. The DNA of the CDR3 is TGTGCCAGCAAAACTAGCGGGTTCTACAATGAGCAGTTCTTC.